The 20 T cell receptor beta chains reported below all come from one sample, sequenced in a study of blood T cell repertoires in COVID-19. Sequencing used immunoSEQ multiplex PCR; TCRdb keeps in-frame clones, though not all of them. The sample carries around 200,000 clones, 75% to 90% recorded once. Sequenced sample: PBMCs or T cells enriched from blood (not recorded which). The receptor set was obtained from a woman in her 30s who had been exposed to COVID-19.

The genes are TRBV12-3 or TRBV12-4 and TRBJ2-1, with D uncertain. This CDR3 spans 12 amino acids. Trimming removed 3 bases from V and 8 bases from J, with 8 bases in between. CDR3 in amino acids: CASSFGPYEQFF. The CDR3 region has the DNA TGTGCCAGCAGTTTTGGCCCCTATGAGCAGTTCTTC.

The V gene is TRBV5-1, the J gene TRBJ2-7, with TRBD1 as a possible D gene (6 bases). Germline V lookup: CDR1 SGHRS, CDR2 YFSETQ. Between the trimmed V and J ends, which lost 5 bases and 2 bases, there was a span of 8 bases. The CDR3 contains 12 residues. CDR3 sequence reads: CASRGATYEQYF. CDR3 nucleotide sequence: TGCGCCAGCAGGGGGGCCACCTACGAGCAGTACTTC.

This chain joins TRBV6-1 and TRBJ1-2; D may be TRBD1 (5 bases). Germline assignment: CDR1 MNHNS and CDR2 SASEGT. The CDR3 sequence is 13 residues long. V lost 0 bases, J lost 7 bases, and 9 bases lay in between. The CDR3 here is CASSEAGGSGYTF. CDR3 nucleotides: TGTGCCAGCAGTGAAGCTGGGGGGTCTGGCTACACCTTC.

V gene TRBV4-1 combines with J gene TRBJ2-5; D call uncertain. Germline assignment: CDR1 MGHRA and CDR2 YSYEKL. CDR3 length: 15 amino acids. Trimming took off 0 bases at V and 4 bases at J, with 12 bases between the two ends. The chain's CDR3 is CASSQDSSFIETQYF. The CDR3 nucleotides read TGCGCCAGCAGCCAAGACTCCAGTTTTATAGAGACCCAGTACTTC.

In this sample, this clone turned up once. The CDR3 loop is CAITPGQGFPDTQYF. DNA for the CDR3: TGTGCCATCACCCCGGGACAGGGGTTCCCAGATACGCAGTATTTT. V and J are TRBV10-3 and TRBJ2-3, with 10 bases matching TRBD1. Germline V gives CDR1 ENHRY, CDR2 SYGVKD. The trim removed 7 bases at V and 4 bases at J, leaving 8 bases unmatched. The CDR3 has 15 amino acids.

On this clone: This sample also contains other DNA sequences that code for the same CDR3. The CDR3 nucleotides read TGCGCCAGCAGCTTGGGGCAGGGGATTTCACCCCTCCACTTT. It yields the protein CASSLGQGISPLHF. This chain joins TRBV5-1 and TRBJ1-6; possibly TRBD1 for D (6 bases). Trimming pared 0 bases from V and 9 bases from J, leaving 10 bases between. CDR3 size: 14 residues. CDR1 and CDR2 from the germline V gene are SGHRS and YFSETQ.

CDR3 in DNA: TGTGCCAGCAGCTTAGATTGGACTAGCGGGGGGGCCTACGAGCAGTACTTC. Translated: CASSLDWTSGGAYEQYF. The chain combines TRBV11-3 with TRBJ2-7, with 15 nucleotides matching TRBD2. The CDR3 runs 17 residues. Unmatched junction bases numbered 2, after V lost 0 bases and J lost 2 bases. CDR1 SGHNT and CDR2 YENEEA come from the germline V gene.

This rearrangement joins TRBV27 to TRBJ2-7; 7 bases line up with TRBD1. The CDR3 runs 14 residues. CDR1 is MNHEY, CDR2 SMNVEV, per germline (reference sequence). The V segment lost 6 bases and the J segment 6 bases; nucleotides outside the gene matches: 11. For the CDR3, the DNA is TGTGCCAGCAGCAGCTCCATGACAGGGAGCGAGCAGTACTTC. Protein product: CASSSSMTGSEQYF.

The V gene is TRBV19, the J gene TRBJ2-7; TRBD1 aligns across 10 bases. V was clipped by 2 bases and J by 2 bases; unmatched bases: 3. The length of the CDR3 is 15 residues. Germline CDR1 reads LNHDA; CDR2 reads SQIVND (reference sequence). This CDR3 reads CASSIKGQGPYEQYF. CDR3 in DNA: TGTGCCAGTAGTATAAAGGGACAGGGGCCCTACGAGCAGTACTTC.

CDR3 region: CASRRARGGENTEAFF. CDR3 bases: TGTGCCAGCAGACGGGCCCGGGGAGGGGAGAACACTGAAGCTTTCTTT. The chain combines TRBV27 with TRBJ1-1, with D possibly TRBD1 on 5 matching bases. V gave up 6 bases and J gave up 1 base, with 18 bases separating them. Per germline, CDR1 MNHEY and CDR2 SMNVEV (reference sequence). The CDR3 totals 16 residues.

The chain couples TRBV29-1 to TRBJ1-1; D gene unclear. This CDR3 has 14 residues. CDR1 and CDR2 from the germline V gene are SQVTM and ANQGSEA. V dropped 4 bases and J dropped 0 bases, with 12 bases sitting between them. This CDR3 is CSVARLPMNTEAFF. The CDR3 region has the DNA TGCAGCGTTGCGAGACTGCCCATGAACACTGAAGCTTTCTTT.

V usage is TRBV2 and J usage is TRBJ1-2; the D gene is possibly TRBD1 (6 bases). The CDR3 loop spans 13 amino acids. Deletions cut 0 bases from V and 7 bases from J, with 9 bases between. CDR1 SNHLY and CDR2 FYNNEI come from the germline V gene. The CDR3 loop reads CASSEANRAGYTF. The CDR3 nucleotides are TGTGCCAGCAGTGAAGCGAACAGGGCTGGCTACACCTTC.

The rearrangement joins TRBV19 to TRBJ1-5; D may be TRBD1 (6 bases). Germline CDR1 is LNHDA and CDR2 is SQIVND (reference sequence). Trimming pared 5 bases from V and 3 bases from J, leaving 11 bases between. CDR3 size: 14 residues. Here the CDR3 DNA reads TGTGCCAGTAGTCCAAGGACAGACAATCAGCCCCAGCATTTT. Encoded protein: CASSPRTDNQPQHF.

The chain joins TRBV2 to TRBJ1-5, with D perhaps TRBD1 (6 bases). The germline V gene has CDR1 SNHLY and CDR2 FYNNEI. The CDR3 sequence is 13 residues long. Trimming took off 6 bases at V and 5 bases at J, with 11 bases between the two ends. CDR3 residues: CASRTGLYQPQHF. Written as DNA, the CDR3 is TGTGCCAGCAGGACAGGCCTTTATCAGCCCCAGCATTTT. Variable domain in full (rest from reference TRBV2 and TRBJ1-5): EPEVTQTPSHQVTQMGQEVILRCVPISNHLYFYWYRQILGQKVEFLVSFYNNEISEKSEIFDDQFSVERPDGSNFTLKIRSTKLEDSAMYFCASRTGLYQPQHFGDGTRLSIL.

This clone was counted a few times. The gene calls are TRBV19 and TRBJ1-4; 8 bases agree with TRBD1. CDR3 length: 15 residues. CDR1 and CDR2 from the germline V gene are LNHDA and SQIVND (reference sequence). V trimming: 4 bases; J trimming: 6 bases; junction bases outside the gene matches: 7. CDR3: CASSTDRGIDEKLFF. CDR3 coding DNA: TGTGCCAGTAGTACAGACAGGGGCATAGATGAAAAACTGTTTTTT. Variable domain in full (rest from reference TRBV19 and TRBJ1-4): DGGITQSPKYLFRKEGQNVTLSCEQNLNHDAMYWYRQDPGQGLRLIYYSQIVNDFQKGDIAEGYSVSREKKESFPLTVTSAQKNPTAFYLCASSTDRGIDEKLFFGSGTQLSVL.

The sample holds a few counts of this clone. The chain joins TRBV3-1 (or the pseudogene TRBV3-2) to TRBJ1-4; a possible D gene is TRBD1 (5 bases). This CDR3 is 15 amino acids long. With 3 bases removed from V and 1 base from J, the gap between germline ends came to 9 bases. Germline CDR1 LGHDT, CDR2 YNNKEL (reference sequence). In DNA, the CDR3 is TGTGCCAGCAGCCACTACAGGCTAACTAATGAAAAACTGTTTTTT. This translates into CASSHYRLTNEKLFF.

V and J are TRBV10-1 and TRBJ1-1; tentative D call: TRBD1 (6 bases). The CDR3 contains 15 residues. Between the trimmed V and J ends, which lost 3 bases and 1 base, there was a span of 12 bases. Germline V lookup: CDR1 WNHNN, CDR2 SYGVQD (reference sequence). The CDR3 nucleotides read TGCGCCAGCAGTGAAGGGGGGGCGCCGAACACTGAAGCTTTCTTT. It encodes CASSEGGAPNTEAFF.

This clone was seen a few times. This rearrangement joins TRBV4-2 to TRBJ1-2, with D perhaps TRBD1 (6 bases). Trimming took 4 bases from V and 8 from J, leaving 14 bases between them. CDR3 length: 13 residues. The germline CDR1 and CDR2 sequences are LGHNA and YNFKEQ. The CDR3, as DNA: TGTGCCAGCAGCCTTAGCTACAGGGAGGGCTACACCTTC. Residues: CASSLSYREGYTF.

This clone occurred once. A junction boundary mismatches the germline segment, possibly from a read error. The chain recombines TRBV7-7 with TRBJ2-3, with 15 nucleotides matching TRBD2. Per germline, CDR1 SSHAT and CDR2 FNYEAQ (reference sequence). The CDR3 is made up of 17 amino acids. The CDR3 loop is CASSLAGTSGGPDTQYF. CDR3 sequence (DNA): TGTGCTAGCAGCTTAGCCGGGACTAGCGGGGGGCCCGATACGCAGTATTTT.

The V gene is TRBV27, the J gene TRBJ2-5; 12 bases map to TRBD2. V lost 6 bases, J lost 5 bases, and 7 bases stayed unmatched. Germline V gives CDR1 MNHEY, CDR2 SMNVEV (reference sequence). This CDR3 region has 15 residues. This chain's CDR3 is CASSSGLAGLETQYF. The CDR3 DNA sequence: TGTGCCAGCAGCTCGGGACTAGCGGGCTTGGAGACCCAGTACTTC.